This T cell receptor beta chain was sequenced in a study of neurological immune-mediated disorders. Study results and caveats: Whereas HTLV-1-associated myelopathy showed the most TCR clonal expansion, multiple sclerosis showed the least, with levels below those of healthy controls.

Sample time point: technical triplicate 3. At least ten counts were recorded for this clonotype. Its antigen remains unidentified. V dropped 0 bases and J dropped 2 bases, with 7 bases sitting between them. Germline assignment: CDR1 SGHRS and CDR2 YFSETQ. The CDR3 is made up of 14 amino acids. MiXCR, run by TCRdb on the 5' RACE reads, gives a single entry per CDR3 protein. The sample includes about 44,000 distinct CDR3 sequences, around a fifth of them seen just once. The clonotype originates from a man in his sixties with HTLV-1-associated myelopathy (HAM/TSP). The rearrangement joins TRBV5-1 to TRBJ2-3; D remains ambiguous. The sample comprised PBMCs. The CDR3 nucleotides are TGCGCCAGCAGCTTGGACAGTACCACAGATACGCAGTATTTT. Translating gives CASSLDSTTDTQYF. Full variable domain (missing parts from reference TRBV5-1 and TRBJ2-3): KAGVTQTPRYLIKTRGQQVTLSCSPISGHRSVSWYQQTPGQGLQFLFEYFSETQRNKGNFPGRFSGRQFSNSRSEMNVSTLELGDSALYLCASSLDSTTDTQYFGPGTRLTVL.